This TCR beta chain was identified during a study of sequential checkpoint blockade in melanoma. Overall study: Both treatment sequences were followed by maintenance nivolumab. TCRbeta immunosequencing was performed on DNA from around 96 pretreatment melanoma tumor samples. Twenty-two patients had matched tumor biopsies before treatment and at week 13 after nivolumab or ipilimumab alone. Study-wide findings and caveats: T-cell fraction and clonality followed PD-L1 and CD8+ counts, not mutational load.

The treatment is: randomized to nivolumab then ipilimumab (arm A) or the reverse (arm B). The CDR3 runs to 14 residues. Germline lookup yields CDR1 KGHSH and CDR2 LQKENI. Trimming cost V 5 bases and J 6 bases, with 13 bases left between them. The repertoire was sequenced with immunoSEQ multiplex PCR; TCRdb's copy has only in-frame clones and lacks some. The data show about 1,700 clones, with approximately 24% seen just once and around 15% held by the top ten. This clone turned up a few times. What it binds is unknown. The sequencing here drew on tumor tissue (inferred from file names), taken from a patient given nivolumab and ipilimumab in sequence. The TCR was taken from a human donor with melanoma. The V call is TRBV18, the J call TRBJ2-2; D call uncertain. The CDR3 DNA follows: TGTGCCAGCTCATCAACGATGGGATCCGGGGAGCTGTTTTTT. This translates into CASSSTMGSGELFF.